This T cell receptor beta chain was identified in a study of cytomegalovirus exposure and HLA in healthy donors. Germline loops: CDR1 SGHVS, CDR2 FNYEAQ. The CDR3 consists of 16 residues. V gave up 1 base and J gave up 1 base; unmatched junction bases: 7. General study results and limits: Many donors carried some public TCRs, although rarity characterized most TCR sequences. Most subjects had HLA-A and HLA-B alleles reportedly predicted accurately by TCR beta sequences. Some V segments, including TRBV6-2 and TRBV6-3, were excluded as indistinguishable.

As regards this clone: Its antigen is unidentified.

Primers included in the PCR were 60 Vbeta and 13 Jbeta primers. Libraries were prepared by immunoSEQ multiplex PCR; TCRdb keeps only in-frame clonotypes and omits some of them. The sample includes around 98,000 clones, roughly three quarters of them seen just once. The sequence was obtained from a man aged 35 to 55 in good health and CMV-seronegative. The chain recombines TRBV7-6 with TRBJ2-7; 7 nucleotides align to TRBD2. Input material: PBMCs. CDR3 DNA: TGTGCCAGCAGCTTAGGGGCGGGGGTGGGATCCTACGAGCAGTACTTC. Its translation: CASSLGAGVGSYEQYF.